This T cell receptor (beta chain) is drawn from a study of blood T cell repertoires in COVID-19. Trimming took off 3 bases at V and 7 bases at J, with 9 bases between the two ends. Per germline, CDR1 WNHNN and CDR2 SYGVQD (reference sequence). This CDR3 has 13 amino acids. This table comes from immunoSEQ multiplex PCR, and its TCRdb copy is limited to in-frame clones, with some not included. The table records under 450,000 clones, roughly 88% of them present only once. The TCR originated in a woman aged 45-60 years with COVID-19, enrolled during active disease. V is TRBV10-1 and J is TRBJ2-2; tentatively, D is TRBD2 (5 bases). The sequenced sample was peripheral blood. The CDR3 DNA sequence: TGCGCCAGCAGTGATCGGGGAATCGGGGAGCTGTTTTTT. It encodes CASSDRGIGELFF.